This TCR beta chain was captured in a study of blood T cells in healthy people across ages. Worth noting for this clonotype: Its matching antigen is unknown.

The CDR3 has 14 residues. CDR1 is SQVTM, CDR2 ANQGSEA, per germline. V shed 4 bases and J shed 2 bases, with 13 bases lying between them. Primed by a sample-barcoded 5' primer and a J-beta primer mix, a second PCR proceeded for 7 to 11 cycles. TCRdb used MiXCR to reprocess the 5' RACE reads, holding one entry per CDR3 protein. The sample lists 800,000 to 1,300,000 distinct CDR3 sequences; under 30% were seen once. Study-level points and caveats: Donor CMV status was unknown, possibly confounding expanded clonotype changes. The long-lived group displayed more naive CD4+ cells, plus higher diversity, than the aged donors did.

A further study also used this sample, focusing on T cells of mothers and their children. That paper notes: Whether pairs are related or unrelated, thymic selection shapes their TCR recombination output in much the same way. Not a single persistent microchimeric T cell clone was detected.

The TCR comes from a girl aged 2 to 9 in good health. The J gene is TRBJ2-3, the V gene TRBV29-1; D perhaps matches TRBD1 (6 bases). Sequences were obtained from blood. This CDR3 reads CSVGNRDYTDTQYF. The DNA for the CDR3 is TGCAGCGTTGGAAACAGGGATTACACAGATACGCAGTATTTT.